This TCR beta chain came from a study of STAT3 mutations in large granular lymphocyte leukemia. Germline lookup yields CDR1 SGHKS and CDR2 YYEKEE (reference sequence). V shed 7 bases and J shed 1 base, with 12 bases lying between them. This CDR3 region has 14 residues. Broader study findings: Every T-cell large granular lymphocyte leukemia patient had at least one immunodominant TCR beta clonotype. All newly emerging clones after therapy were STAT3 wild type.

Concerning this clone itself: Antigen unknown.

Libraries were prepared by immunoSEQ multiplex PCR; TCRdb keeps only in-frame clonotypes and omits some of them. The sample contains tens of thousands of clones, about 90% of which appear only once. This chain joins TRBV5-5 and TRBJ2-1, with D perhaps TRBD2 (6 bases). This clonotype originated in a man aged 60 to 69 with T-cell large granular lymphocyte leukemia. Some clones in this sample may be carry-over from other donors' samples. The sequenced sample consisted of peripheral blood mononuclear cells. DNA for the CDR3: TGTGCCAGCTACCTGGGGGGTTCCTACAATGAGCAGTTCTTC. This encodes CASYLGGSYNEQFF.